Below are 28 T cell receptor beta chains sequenced from a single sample in a study of blood T cell repertoires in COVID-19. Data came from immunoSEQ multiplex PCR; TCRdb stores just in-frame clones and leaves some out. The table records approximately 120,000 clones, roughly 84% of them present only once. Sequencing used peripheral blood. The receptors here all came from a woman of 80 years or more with acute or convalescent COVID-19.

The CDR3 coding sequence is TGTGCCAGCAGCTTGGGTCCGCTATCCTATAATTCACCCCTCCACTTT. The encoded protein is CASSLGPLSYNSPLHF. V gene TRBV5-4 combines with J gene TRBJ1-6, with D unclear. Germline lookup yields CDR1 SGHNT and CDR2 YYREEE (reference sequence). V shed 0 bases and J shed 1 base, with 8 bases lying between them. CDR3 length: 16 residues.

The V call is TRBV11-3, the J call TRBJ1-3; 9 bases match TRBD1. The germline V gene has CDR1 SGHNT and CDR2 YENEEA. There are 16 residues in the CDR3. V dropped 7 bases and J dropped 2; count of bases not matched to a gene: 9. Here the CDR3 DNA reads TGTGCCAGCAACCACGGGACAGGGTTCGCTGGAAACACCATATATTTT. Translated, it gives CASNHGTGFAGNTIYF. Full variable domain (rest looked up from reference TRBV11-3 and TRBJ1-3): EAGVVQSPRYKIIEKKQPVAFWCNPISGHNTLYWYLQNLGQGPELLIRYENEEAVDDSQLPKDRFSAERLKGVDSTLKIQPAELGDSAVYLCASNHGTGFAGNTIYFGEGSWLTVV.

V is TRBV5-4 and J is TRBJ1-1; TRBD1 matches at 9 bases. The CDR3 covers 15 residues. The germline V gene encodes CDR1 SGHNT and CDR2 YYREEE (reference sequence). V lost 5 bases and J lost 0; bases outside the gene matches: 5. CDR3 protein: CASSQGQGLNTEAFF. The DNA of the CDR3 is TGTGCCAGCAGTCAAGGACAGGGGTTGAACACTGAAGCTTTCTTT.

The DNA of the CDR3 is TGTGCCAGCAGCGCGGGACAGGGGGCAGGTACCGGGGAGCTGTTTTTT. Residues: CASSAGQGAGTGELFF. The gene calls are TRBV5-4 and TRBJ2-2; TRBD1 matches at 12 bases. The CDR3 is 16 residues long. The ends lost 4 bases at V and 5 bases at J; junction bases unmatched: 6. The V gene's germline CDR1 is SGHNT and CDR2 YYREEE (reference sequence).

This sequence joins TRBV19 and TRBJ2-7, with a possible D match to TRBD2 (5 bases). V was clipped by 7 bases and J by 0 bases, with 19 bases between them. Germline V gene data show CDR1 as LNHDA and CDR2 as SQIVND (reference sequence). This CDR3 is 16 amino acids long. CDR3 protein: CASKKSGQISSYEQYF. The CDR3, as DNA: TGTGCCAGTAAGAAAAGCGGCCAGATAAGCTCCTACGAGCAGTACTTC.

J is TRBJ2-7 and V is TRBV6-2 or TRBV6-3; 7 bases agree with TRBD1. J was trimmed by 3 bases and V by 5 bases; bases with no gene match: 4. Germline CDR1 and CDR2: MNHEY and SVGEGT. CDR3 length equals 13 residues. The CDR3: CASSHGTDYEQYF. CDR3 nucleotides: TGTGCCAGCAGTCATGGGACAGACTACGAGCAGTACTTC.

This chain connects TRBV28 to TRBJ2-3; 7 positions agree with TRBD2. The CDR3 covers 19 residues. V lost 3 bases and J lost 1; bases outside the gene matches: 16. Germline V CDR1 and CDR2: MDHEN, SYDVKM. The CDR3 DNA sequence: TGTGCCAGCAGTTTTTGGTCCAGAACCCGTACTAGCGGCACAGATACGCAGTATTTT. It translates to CASSFWSRTRTSGTDTQYF.

This clone was seen only a few times. DNA of the CDR3: TGTGCCAGCAGCTCATGGGACAGGGCCACCGGGGAGCTGTTTTTT. Translation gives CASSSWDRATGELFF. The rearrangement joins TRBV27 to TRBJ2-2, with 9 bases aligning to TRBD1. The germline gives CDR1 MNHEY, CDR2 SMNVEV (reference sequence). This CDR3 has 15 amino acids. Trimming cost V 6 bases and J 4 bases; bases outside gene matches: 6.

The gene calls are TRBV19 and TRBJ2-1, with 10 nucleotides matching TRBD1. The CDR3 runs 15 residues. With 3 bases clipped from V and 8 bases from J, the junction kept 7 bases outside the gene matches. Germline V gene data show CDR1 as LNHDA and CDR2 as SQIVND (reference sequence). In DNA, the CDR3 is TGTGCCAGTAGTATTACCGGGACAGGGGTGGATGAGCAGTTCTTC. It codes for CASSITGTGVDEQFF.

The chain employs TRBV6-1 and TRBJ2-2; D remains unclear. The CDR3 sequence is 13 residues long. Between the trimmed V and J ends, which lost 6 bases and 3 bases, there was a span of 8 bases. Germline-derived CDR1 and CDR2 are MNHNS and SASEGT. Written as DNA, the CDR3 is TGTGCCAGCAGCTACGGTTACACCGGGGAGCTGTTTTTT. It encodes CASSYGYTGELFF.

V and J are TRBV19 and TRBJ2-1; the match to TRBD2 covers 8 bases. The CDR3 has 18 amino acids. Germline assignment: CDR1 LNHDA and CDR2 SQIVND (reference sequence). V shed 3 bases and J 7 bases; nucleotides not matched to a gene: 17. The CDR3 sequence is CASSIFGQPGLVSNEQFF. CDR3 DNA sequence: TGTGCCAGTAGTATTTTTGGACAACCGGGACTAGTATCTAATGAGCAGTTCTTC.

The V call is TRBV5-5, the J call TRBJ1-5; 8 nucleotides align to TRBD1. Germline CDR1 and CDR2: SGHKS and YYEKEE (reference sequence). This CDR3 contains 15 residues. The V gene end was trimmed by 2 bases and the J gene end by 7 bases; junction bases not matched to a gene: 8. The CDR3, as DNA: TGTGCCAGCAGCTTCACAGGGGGAAGGGAGCAGCCCCAGCATTTT. This translates into CASSFTGGREQPQHF.

The chain has TRBV6-5 and TRBJ2-7; 7 bases map to TRBD1. The CDR3 length is 13 residues. V lost 2 bases and J lost 6; bases outside the gene matches: 4. From germline, CDR1 is MNHEY and CDR2 SVGAGI. This CDR3 is CASSYLGTAEQYF. For the CDR3, the DNA is TGTGCCAGCAGTTACCTCGGGACAGCCGAGCAGTACTTC.

This sequence joins TRBV4-1 and TRBJ2-3, with D possibly being TRBD1 (5 bases). The length of the CDR3 is 15 residues. Germline loops: CDR1 MGHRA, CDR2 YSYEKL. The ends were cut back, 1 base at V and 14 bases at J, with 22 bases in the middle. As DNA, the CDR3 is TGCGCCAGCAGCCAAGGCGTGACAGATACGGGCTTGCGGTATTTT. Its translation: CASSQGVTDTGLRYF.

V gene TRBV5-4 combines with J gene TRBJ1-2, with a possible D match to TRBD1 (6 bases). V was cut by 4 bases and J by 3 bases, with 10 bases left in between. The germline CDR1 and CDR2 sequences are SGHNT and YYREEE (reference sequence). The length of the CDR3 is 13 residues. The CDR3 reads CASSTQGYYGYTF. DNA of the CDR3: TGTGCCAGCAGCACTCAGGGGTACTATGGCTACACCTTC.

V is TRBV4-2 and J is TRBJ2-5, with D maybe TRBD1 (7 bases). The CDR3 is made up of 15 amino acids. From germline, CDR1 is LGHNA and CDR2 YNFKEQ. Trimming stripped 3 bases from V and 5 bases from J, with 16 bases between. CDR3 DNA sequence: TGTGCCAGCAGCCAGCGACAGGGCGGGGAGGAGACCCAGTACTTC. It is translated as CASSQRQGGEETQYF.

The chain carries TRBV2 and TRBJ1-1; 9 nucleotides match TRBD1. The CDR3 has 14 amino acids. Losses at the gene ends were 6 bases for V and 5 bases for J; bases not matched to a gene: 7. Germline loops: CDR1 SNHLY, CDR2 FYNNEI. The CDR3 protein is CASRSGQGRTEAFF. The CDR3 DNA reads as TGTGCCAGCAGATCCGGACAGGGGAGGACTGAAGCTTTCTTT.

The rearrangement links TRBV27 to TRBJ1-5; 8 bases match TRBD1. Losses at the gene ends were 0 bases for V and 4 bases for J; bases not matched to a gene: 11. This CDR3 has 18 residues. The germline CDR1 and CDR2 sequences are MNHEY and SMNVEV (reference sequence). The CDR3 loop is CASSLSSGDRNQNQPQHF. Here the CDR3 DNA reads TGTGCCAGCAGTTTATCTTCAGGGGACAGGAATCAGAATCAGCCCCAGCATTTT.

V gene TRBV10-1 combines with J gene TRBJ1-5; D not certain. Germline V gene lookup returns CDR1 WNHNN and CDR2 SYGVQD (reference sequence). The CDR3 totals 15 residues. V dropped 3 bases and J dropped 3 bases, with 12 bases sitting between them. For the CDR3, the DNA is TGCGCCAGCAGTGACGGCGGGCTGCACAATCAGCCCCAGCATTTT. It translates to CASSDGGLHNQPQHF.

The V and J genes are TRBV7-9 and TRBJ2-3; D is ambiguous. The germline V gene has CDR1 SEHNR and CDR2 FQNEAQ (reference sequence). The CDR3 spans 15 residues. The V end was cut by 2 bases, the J end by 2 bases, with 11 bases between. CDR3 sequence reads: CASSLYSTNTDTQYF. CDR3 nucleotide sequence: TGTGCCAGCAGCTTATATAGCACTAACACAGATACGCAGTATTTT.

The CDR3 sequence: CASSSSFNQPQHF. In DNA, the CDR3 is TGTGCCAGCAGTTCCTCCTTCAATCAGCCCCAGCATTTT. This chain connects TRBV28 to TRBJ1-5, with D unclear. CDR1 and CDR2 from the germline V gene are MDHEN and SYDVKM. The CDR3 consists of 13 residues. The V end was cut by 4 bases, the J end by 3 bases, with 7 bases between. Filled out from reference TRBV28 and TRBJ1-5, the complete variable domain reads DVKVTQSSRYLVKRTGEKVFLECVQDMDHENMFWYRQDPGLGLRLIYFSYDVKMKEKGDIPEGYSVSREKKERFSLILESASTNQTSMYLCASSSSFNQPQHFGDGTRLSIL.

J is TRBJ2-7 and V is TRBV28, with a weak D call TRBD1 (5 bases). V lost 3 bases and J 0 bases, leaving 12 bases between the germline ends. The CDR3 runs to 15 residues. Per germline, CDR1 MDHEN and CDR2 SYDVKM. The CDR3 protein is CASSLLRASSYEQYF. CDR3 coding DNA: TGTGCCAGCAGTTTGCTCAGGGCGAGCTCCTACGAGCAGTACTTC.

This chain joins TRBV5-8 and TRBJ1-4; 9 positions match TRBD1. The CDR3 runs 17 residues. J was trimmed by 7 bases and V by 3 bases; bases with no gene match: 13. Germline CDR1 SGHTS, CDR2 YDEGEE. The DNA for the CDR3 is TGTGCCAGCAGCTCGCCAACCCCCGGGACAGGGTTTGAAAAACTGTTTTTT. Translation: CASSSPTPGTGFEKLFF.

The V gene is TRBV5-1, the J gene TRBJ2-5; no reliable D call. V was cut by 0 bases and J by 5 bases, with 14 bases left in between. CDR3 size: 15 residues. The germline CDR1 and CDR2 sequences are SGHRS and YFSETQ. CDR3 nucleotides: TGCGCCAGCAGCTTGGGAGTTCGGGTTCGGGAGACCCAGTACTTC. Translation: CASSLGVRVRETQYF.

The V gene is TRBV19, the J gene TRBJ2-7; perhaps TRBD1 as D (6 bases). With 5 bases removed from V and 6 bases from J, the gap between germline ends came to 23 bases. The CDR3 runs 16 residues. Germline V gene lookup returns CDR1 LNHDA and CDR2 SQIVND (reference sequence). The CDR3 is CASSLPARTGLFEQYF. DNA for the CDR3: TGTGCCAGTAGTCTTCCGGCGCGAACAGGGCTATTCGAGCAGTACTTC.

V usage is TRBV25-1 and J usage is TRBJ1-6; TRBD1 matches 9 bases. Per the germline V gene, CDR1 is MGHDK and CDR2 is SYGVNS. The length of the CDR3 is 16 residues. Losses at the gene ends were 5 bases for V and 6 bases for J; bases not matched to a gene: 8. The CDR3 DNA sequence: TGTGCCAGCAGTCAAAACTACAGGGGGCCTAATTCACCCCTCCACTTT. Amino acids: CASSQNYRGPNSPLHF.

The rearrangement links TRBV9 to TRBJ1-4; D not certain. V lost 2 bases and J 1 base, leaving 6 bases between the germline ends. Germline loops: CDR1 SGDLS, CDR2 YYNGEE. The CDR3 covers 14 residues. CDR3 sequence: CASSVRGTNEKLFF. DNA of the CDR3: TGTGCCAGCAGCGTCAGAGGAACTAATGAAAAACTGTTTTTT.

The CDR3 DNA follows: TGTGCCAGCAGCTCCGGACTAGCGGGAGTTTACGAGCAGTACTTC. Its protein is CASSSGLAGVYEQYF. J is TRBJ2-7 and V is TRBV5-4; 13 bases map to TRBD2. Germline V gene lookup returns CDR1 SGHNT and CDR2 YYREEE (reference sequence). This CDR3 spans 15 amino acids. J lost 4 bases, V lost 3 bases, and 4 bases had no gene match.